Presented here are 28 T cell receptor beta chains from one specimen sequenced in a study of siplizumab effects on memory and regulatory T cells. Measured with immunoSEQ multiplex PCR; TCRdb has only the in-frame clones, and not every one. The sample yields about 120,000 clones, around 95% seen once. Sequencing was carried out using non-Treg CD4+ T cells sorted from blood. The origin of the receptors is a human donor in good health.

This clone has a single count. This chain joins TRBV19 and TRBJ1-4; D is perhaps TRBD1 (6 bases). The germline V and J ends were trimmed by 9 bases and 4 bases, with 15 bases remaining between them. The CDR3 sequence is 14 residues long. In germline, CDR1 is LNHDA, CDR2 SQIVND (reference sequence). This CDR3 reads CASTHDRYNEKLFF. The CDR3 DNA follows: TGTGCCAGCACGCATGACAGGTATAATGAAAAACTGTTTTTT.

This rearrangement joins TRBV19 to TRBJ2-7; D may be TRBD2 (6 bases). Germline-derived CDR1 and CDR2 are LNHDA and SQIVND (reference sequence). V was pared by 9 bases and J by 6 bases, with 24 bases between. The CDR3 has 15 amino acids. The CDR3 here is CASRRTGSGVLEQYF. The CDR3 region has the DNA TGTGCCAGCCGCCGCACAGGATCGGGGGTCCTCGAGCAGTACTTC.

The chain is built from TRBV5-4 and TRBJ2-7; D might be TRBD2 (7 bases). Per germline, CDR1 SGHNT and CDR2 YYREEE (reference sequence). Trimming shortened V by 3 bases and J by 5 bases, and 18 bases separated the two germline ends. The CDR3 covers 15 residues. This CDR3 is CASSWGGRYTHEQYF. CDR3 in DNA: TGTGCCAGCAGCTGGGGGGGCAGATACACTCACGAGCAGTACTTC.

Remarks on this clone: This same CDR3 is encoded by further DNA sequences in the sample. The chain recombines TRBV9 with TRBJ1-1; tentatively, D is TRBD1 (6 bases). This CDR3 region has 13 residues. Germline V gene lookup returns CDR1 SGDLS and CDR2 YYNGEE. V lost 0 bases and J lost 8, with 11 bases in between. CDR3 nucleotide sequence: TGTGCCAGCAGCGTAGAAGGTGGGACAGAAGCTTTCTTT. This translates into CASSVEGGTEAFF.

In its sample, this clone was seen a few times. The V call is TRBV19, the J call TRBJ1-5; 7 bases are a match to TRBD1. This CDR3 has 16 amino acids. V trimming: 8 bases; J trimming: 3 bases; junction bases outside the gene matches: 13. The V gene's germline CDR1 is LNHDA and CDR2 SQIVND (reference sequence). The CDR3 coding sequence is TGTGCCAGTGGGGGCGACACAGGGGCGACCAATCAGCCCCAGCATTTT. Its translation: CASGGDTGATNQPQHF.

This clone was seen only once. The chain couples TRBV7-3 to TRBJ2-2; D may be TRBD1 (6 bases). Germline-derived CDR1 and CDR2 are SGHTA and FQGTGA. The CDR3 length is 13 residues. With 1 base removed from V and 7 bases from J, the gap between germline ends came to 7 bases. The DNA for the CDR3 is TGTGCCAGCAGCTTAATCAGGGGCGGGGAGCTGTTTTTT. Protein: CASSLIRGGELFF.

CDR3 loop: CSVRRPPGQGASEQFF. The CDR3 nucleotides read TGCAGCGTTAGGAGGCCCCCGGGACAGGGGGCGAGTGAGCAGTTCTTC. The V call is TRBV29-1, the J call TRBJ2-1; 12 nucleotides agree with TRBD1. Trimming removed 5 bases from V and 9 bases from J; junction bases left unmatched: 14. CDR3 length equals 16 residues. CDR1 is SQVTM and CDR2 is ANQGSEA in the germline V gene.

This clone showed up just once. The chain joins TRBV18 to TRBJ1-1; TRBD1 is a possible D gene (5 bases). Deletions cut 0 bases from V and 2 bases from J, with 7 bases between. This CDR3 has 14 residues. Germline V gives CDR1 KGHSH, CDR2 LQKENI. The CDR3 here is CASSPPTDNTEAFF. CDR3 DNA sequence: TGTGCCAGCTCACCACCGACAGACAACACTGAAGCTTTCTTT.

The chain combines TRBV5-1 with TRBJ1-6, with 8 bases lining up with TRBD1. The germline gives CDR1 SGHRS, CDR2 YFSETQ. With 4 bases clipped from V and 0 bases from J, the junction kept 9 bases outside the gene matches. CDR3 size: 18 residues. The CDR3 DNA sequence: TGCGCCAGCAGCCCTGACAGGGGAGGTTTCTCCTATAATTCACCCCTCCACTTT. Protein sequence: CASSPDRGGFSYNSPLHF.

This sequence joins TRBV4-1 and TRBJ1-5, with 7 positions matching TRBD1. The CDR3 sequence is 17 residues long. J was trimmed by 8 bases and V by 1 base; bases with no gene match: 14. Per the germline V gene, CDR1 is MGHRA and CDR2 is YSYEKL. The CDR3 spells CASSQVGIRDSREPQHF. CDR3 DNA sequence: TGCGCCAGCAGCCAAGTGGGCATCCGGGACAGCAGGGAGCCCCAGCATTTT.

CDR3 protein: CASSQDPGSWTDTQYF. The CDR3 bases are TGTGCCAGCAGCCAAGACCCAGGGAGTTGGACAGATACGCAGTATTTT. This chain uses TRBV14 with TRBJ2-3; D may match TRBD1 or TRBD2 (5 bases each). This CDR3 spans 16 amino acids. The ends were cut back, 0 bases at V and 3 bases at J, with 13 bases in the middle. Germline V gene sequence: CDR1 SGHDN, CDR2 FVKESK.

This clone appeared once. Other DNA sequences in the same sample also yield this CDR3. V is TRBV6-6 and J is TRBJ1-4; D is undetermined. The CDR3 loop spans 12 amino acids. Germline-derived CDR1 and CDR2 are MNHNY and SVGAGI (reference sequence). V lost 6 bases and J lost 7, with 9 bases in between. CDR3 in amino acids: CASRGSGEKLFF. CDR3 coding DNA: TGTGCCAGCAGGGGCAGTGGTGAAAAACTGTTTTTT.

The rearrangement joins TRBV18 to TRBJ2-7; no reliable D call. The V gene lost 3 bases and the J gene lost 2 bases, with 8 bases spanning the gap. This CDR3 has 13 residues. The V gene's germline CDR1 is KGHSH and CDR2 LQKENI. The DNA for the CDR3 is TGTGCCAGCTCACCGACCAGAACCTACGAGCAGTACTTC. The encoded protein is CASSPTRTYEQYF.

This clone appeared once. The chain carries TRBV2 and TRBJ1-2; D is ambiguous. The CDR3 runs 13 residues. Germline values: CDR1 SNHLY, CDR2 FYNNEI. Trimming left V 7 bases short and J 5 bases short, with 14 bases between. In DNA form, the CDR3 reads TGTGCCAGCATGACCCGGACGGGTTATGGCTACACCTTC. This codes for CASMTRTGYGYTF.

The chain combines TRBV7-2 with TRBJ2-2; the D is unclear. The CDR3 loop spans 11 amino acids. V was pared by 5 bases and J by 5 bases, with 3 bases between. The germline CDR1 and CDR2 sequences are SGHTA and FQGNSA. CDR3 in amino acids: CASSPTGELFF. Written as DNA, the CDR3 is TGTGCCAGCAGCCCAACCGGGGAGCTGTTTTTT.

This sequence joins TRBV7-8 and TRBJ2-5; 8 bases map to TRBD1. Trimming removed 1 base from V and 4 bases from J; junction bases left unmatched: 17. Per germline, CDR1 SGHVS and CDR2 FQNEAQ. The CDR3 spans 19 residues. The CDR3 region has the DNA TGTGCCAGCAGCTTAGGGTTTGTGCAGGGGGCGCGAAAAACAGAGACCCAGTACTTC. It translates to CASSLGFVQGARKTETQYF. Full variable domain (outside the CDR3, taken from reference TRBV7-8 and TRBJ2-5): GAGVSQSPRYKVAKRGQDVALRCDPISGHVSLFWYQQALGQGPEFLTYFQNEAQLDKSGLPSDRFFAERPEGSVSTLKIQRTQQEDSAVYLCASSLGFVQGARKTETQYFGPGTRLLVL.

Points on this clone: The DNA is omitted, as the CDR3 cannot be located on it reliably, and the CDR3 follows TCRdb's listing. The chain employs TRBV11-2 and TRBJ2-3; the table's D call of TRBD2 was not tested on the DNA. The CDR3 is made up of 14 amino acids, end residues included. From germline, CDR1 is SGHAT and CDR2 FQNNGV. CDR3 protein: CASSWGGGNRYGYF.

The CDR3 protein is CASQGLADTQYF. The DNA for the CDR3 is TGTGCCAGCCAGGGGTTAGCAGATACGCAGTATTTT. This chain uses TRBV6-5 with TRBJ2-3; D is perhaps TRBD1 (6 bases). This CDR3 has 12 residues. Germline V lookup: CDR1 MNHEY, CDR2 SVGAGI. V lost 8 bases and J lost 4, with 10 bases in between.

The CDR3 region has the DNA TGTGCCTGGAGTCGACAGGGGGCTTCACCCCAGCATTTT. Protein product: CAWSRQGASPQHF. The chain employs TRBV30 and TRBJ1-5, with TRBD1 matching over 10 bases. Germline loops: CDR1 GTSNPN, CDR2 SVGIG (reference sequence). This CDR3 contains 13 residues. The V gene end was trimmed by 2 bases and the J gene end by 10 bases; junction bases not matched to a gene: 5.

The V and J genes are TRBV5-4 and TRBJ2-2, with 15 nucleotides matching TRBD2. Germline V gene sequence: CDR1 SGHNT, CDR2 YYREEE (reference sequence). J lost 4 bases, V lost 3 bases, and 7 bases had no gene match. CDR3 size: 18 residues. CDR3 region: CASSSPGLAGGRTGELFF. In DNA, the CDR3 is TGTGCCAGCAGCTCGCCCGGACTAGCGGGGGGGCGCACCGGGGAGCTGTTTTTT.

CDR3 sequence reads: CASSRDRGTDTQYF. CDR3 bases: TGTGCCAGTAGCAGGGACAGGGGCACAGATACGCAGTATTTT. V gene TRBV19 combines with J gene TRBJ2-3; 9 positions match TRBD1. Losses at the gene ends were 6 bases for V and 1 base for J; bases not matched to a gene: 2. Germline loops: CDR1 LNHDA, CDR2 SQIVND (reference sequence). This CDR3 region has 14 residues. Using reference TRBV19 and TRBJ2-3 for the parts outside the CDR3, the full variable domain is DGGITQSPKYLFRKEGQNVTLSCEQNLNHDAMYWYRQDPGQGLRLIYYSQIVNDFQKGDIAEGYSVSREKKESFPLTVTSAQKNPTAFYLCASSRDRGTDTQYFGPGTRLTVL.

V gene TRBV9 combines with J gene TRBJ1-5; no definite D call. CDR3 length equals 15 residues. The V end was cut by 3 bases, the J end by 7 bases, with 17 bases between. Germline V gives CDR1 SGDLS, CDR2 YYNGEE. DNA of the CDR3: TGTGCCAGCAGCGCCGGTGGTAGCACGAGGCAGCCCCAGCATTTT. Amino acids: CASSAGGSTRQPQHF.

This chain links TRBV7-9 with TRBJ1-2; D possibly corresponds to TRBD1 (5 bases). This CDR3 is 14 amino acids long. Per the germline V gene, CDR1 is SEHNR and CDR2 is FQNEAQ (reference sequence). V was cut by 1 base and J by 8 bases, with 14 bases left in between. The CDR3 DNA reads TGTGCCAGCAGCTTAGGGAGGGGAAAGCGGGGCTACACCTTC. It translates to CASSLGRGKRGYTF.

The chain has TRBV28 and TRBJ2-7; no definite D call. Germline V gene data show CDR1 as MDHEN and CDR2 as SYDVKM. This CDR3 is built from 15 residues. V was clipped by 4 bases and J by 3 bases, with 16 bases between them. This CDR3 reads CASSSDGLGNYEQYF. In DNA, the CDR3 is TGTGCCAGCAGTTCCGACGGGCTGGGGAACTACGAGCAGTACTTC.

This clone was recorded once. The chain carries TRBV11-1 and TRBJ2-5; D is possibly TRBD2 (5 bases). This CDR3 is 15 amino acids long. V was trimmed by 5 bases and J by 3 bases, leaving 16 bases between them. The germline CDR1 and CDR2 sequences are SGHAT and FQDESV (reference sequence). DNA for the CDR3: TGTGCCAGCAGCCCCGTAGGGAGTGATAAAGAGACCCAGTACTTC. It codes for CASSPVGSDKETQYF.

This clone was picked up a small number of times. The chain joins TRBV7-3 to TRBJ2-2; the D gene is possibly TRBD1 (5 bases). V was cut by 4 bases and J by 5 bases, with 5 bases left in between. This CDR3 has 12 residues. CDR1 SGHTA and CDR2 FQGTGA come from the germline V gene. CDR3 sequence: CASSSGTGELFF. In DNA, the CDR3 is TGTGCCAGCAGCTCAGGGACCGGGGAGCTGTTTTTT.

The V and J genes are TRBV14 and TRBJ2-7; 8 bases are shared with TRBD2. V dropped 4 bases and J dropped 1; count of bases not matched to a gene: 12. This CDR3 contains 17 residues. CDR1 and CDR2 (germline): SGHDN, FVKESK. CDR3 residues: CASSLTKGLAGSYEQYF. The CDR3 DNA reads as TGTGCCAGCAGCCTCACCAAAGGGCTAGCGGGTTCCTACGAGCAGTACTTC.

This clone turned up a few times. The gene calls are TRBV25-1 and TRBJ1-6; a weak D match, TRBD1 (5 bases). V lost 3 bases and J lost 7, with 13 bases in between. CDR3 length: 15 amino acids. Germline CDR1 is MGHDK and CDR2 is SYGVNS. The CDR3 DNA reads as TGTGCCAGCAGTGACGCAGGGATCATCAATTCACCCCTCCACTTT. Translating gives CASSDAGIINSPLHF.